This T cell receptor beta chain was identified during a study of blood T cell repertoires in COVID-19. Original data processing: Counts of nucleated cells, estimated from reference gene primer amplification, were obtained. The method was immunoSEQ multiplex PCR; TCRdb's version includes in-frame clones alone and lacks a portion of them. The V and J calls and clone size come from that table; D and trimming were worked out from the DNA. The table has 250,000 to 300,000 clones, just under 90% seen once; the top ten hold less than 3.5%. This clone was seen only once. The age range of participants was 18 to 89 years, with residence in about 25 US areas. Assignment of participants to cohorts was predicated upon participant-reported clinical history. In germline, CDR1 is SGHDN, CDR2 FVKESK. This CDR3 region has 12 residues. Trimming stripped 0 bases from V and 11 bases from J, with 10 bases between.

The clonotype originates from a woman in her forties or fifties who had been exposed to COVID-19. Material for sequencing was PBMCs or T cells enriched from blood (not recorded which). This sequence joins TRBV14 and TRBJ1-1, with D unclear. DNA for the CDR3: TGTGCCAGCAGCCAAGATCCACGCGGGGCTTTCTTT. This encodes CASSQDPRGAFF.